The present T cell receptor (beta chain) was sequenced within a study of radiotherapy plus CTLA-4 blockade in lung cancer. Study-level results: The best predictor of response was reported to be early blood T cell clone dynamics, with interferon-beta. The study found tumor-derived TCR clones expanded in blood after radiotherapy plus ipilimumab.

Trimming pared 1 base from V and 6 bases from J, leaving 9 bases between. CDR1 MNHNS and CDR2 SASEGT come from the germline V gene. This CDR3 region has 13 residues. The table came from immunoSEQ multiplex PCR; TCRdb's copy has only in-frame clones and leaves some out. This table has around 110,000 clones, about 80% appearing once. Note on this clone: Antigen unknown.

Chemo-refractory metastatic non-small-cell lung cancer patients underwent focal radiation alongside CTLA-4 blockade with ipilimumab. The source material was peripheral blood, sampled from a patient treated with radiotherapy plus ipilimumab. V usage is TRBV6-1 and J usage is TRBJ1-1, with D uncertain. This clonotype was sampled from a human donor with non-small cell lung cancer that progressed on radiotherapy plus ipilimumab. Some clones in this sample may be carry-over from other donors' samples. The CDR3 DNA reads as TGTGCCAGCAGTGAAGTTGTTGGGCCTGAAGCTTTCTTT. This codes for CASSEVVGPEAFF.